A selection of T cell receptor beta chains follows, all from one sample in a study of neurological immune-mediated disorders. TCRdb re-called the 5' RACE reads with MiXCR, one entry per CDR3 protein. The sample carries some 54,000 distinct CDR3 sequences, approximately 12% recorded once. Sequenced sample: PBMCs. These TCRs come from a male donor with HTLV-1-associated myelopathy (HAM/TSP). CDR3s include the opening cysteine and the closing phenylalanine or tryptophan. D genes are given only for firm matches. Not all rows give a size; the values are once, few, many and, for expanded clones, a class.

size: many
V: TRBV15
J: TRBJ2-3
D: NA
CDR3: CATSRVAGVNTDTQYF
DNA: TGTGCCACCAGCAGAGTAGCAGGGGTAAACACAGATACGCAGTATTTT

size: many
V: TRBV5-1
J: TRBJ2-2
D: NA
CDR3: CASSLDLTGELFF
DNA: TGCGCCAGCAGCTTGGATTTAACCGGGGAGCTGTTTTTT

size: many
V: TRBV28
J: TRBJ1-3
D: NA
CDR3: CATQDTDSGNTIYF
DNA: TGTGCCACCCAGGACACTGACTCTGGAAACACCATATATTTT

size: NA
V: TRBV10-2
J: TRBJ1-5
D: NA
CDR3: CASARTTLVSNQPQHF
DNA: TGCGCCAGCGCCCGGACAACTTTGGTAAGCAATCAGCCCCAGCATTTT

size: many
V: TRBV7-2
J: TRBJ2-5
D: NA
CDR3: CASSQQPLGTQYF
DNA: TGTGCCAGCAGCCAACAACCACTGGGGACCCAGTACTTC

size: many
V: TRBV10-1
J: TRBJ1-1
D: NA
CDR3: CATGRAVPGDTEAFF
DNA: TGCGCCACGGGCCGGGCCGTCCCAGGGGACACTGAAGCTTTCTTT

size: many
V: TRBV2
J: TRBJ1-1
D: TRBD1
CDR3: CASSAGTGEGEAFF
DNA: TGTGCCAGCAGTGCCGGGACAGGGGAGGGTGAAGCTTTCTTT

size: many
V: TRBV7-2
J: TRBJ2-7
D: NA
CDR3: CASSLGYTYEQYF
DNA: TGTGCCAGCAGCTTGGGTTATACCTACGAGCAGTACTTC

size: many
V: TRBV5-1
J: TRBJ1-2
D: TRBD1
CDR3: CASSYAQRSGTGFGGYTF
DNA: TGCGCCAGCAGCTATGCGCAAAGATCCGGGACAGGGTTCGGTGGCTACACCTTC

size: many
V: TRBV28
J: TRBJ2-1
D: NA
CDR3: CAILGGALYNEQFF
DNA: TGTGCCATCTTAGGGGGGGCACTATACAATGAGCAGTTCTTC

size: many
V: TRBV20-1
J: TRBJ2-4
D: NA
CDR3: CSARDPGQASPYF
DNA: TGCAGTGCTAGAGATCCTGGGCAGGCTTCGCCCTACTTC

size: many
V: TRBV7-9
J: TRBJ2-2
D: TRBD1
CDR3: CASSSQGANTGELFF
DNA: TGTGCCAGCAGCAGCCAGGGGGCGAACACCGGGGAGCTGTTTTTT

size: many
V: TRBV5-1
J: TRBJ2-6
D: NA
CDR3: CASGGISGANVLTF
DNA: TGCGCCAGCGGAGGGATCTCTGGGGCCAACGTCCTGACTTTC

size: many
V: TRBV15
J: TRBJ2-1
D: NA
CDR3: CATSPQAGQENEQFF
DNA: TGTGCCACCAGCCCTCAAGCGGGACAGGAGAATGAGCAGTTCTTC

size: many
V: TRBV3-1
J: TRBJ1-1
D: TRBD1
CDR3: CASSARTGGGTEAFF
DNA: TGTGCCAGCAGCGCCCGGACAGGGGGCGGGACTGAAGCTTTCTTT

size: once
V: TRBV5-1
J: TRBJ2-3
D: NA
CDR3: CASSSQEATDTQYF
DNA: TGCGCCAGCAGCTCACAGGAGGCCACAGATACGCAGTATTTT

size: many
V: TRBV7-2
J: TRBJ1-5
D: NA
CDR3: CASSLWDSNQPQHF
DNA: TGTGCCAGCAGCTTATGGGACAGCAATCAGCCCCAGCATTTT

size: many
V: TRBV5-1
J: TRBJ1-5
D: NA
CDR3: CASSFDGVRGQPQHF
DNA: TGCGCCAGCAGCTTTGACGGGGTGCGTGGTCAGCCCCAGCATTTT

size: many
V: TRBV5-6
J: TRBJ1-6
D: NA
CDR3: CASSVFGQSSYNSPLHF
DNA: TGTGCCAGCAGCGTTTTCGGACAGAGCTCCTATAATTCACCCCTCCACTTT

size: many
V: TRBV6-6
J: TRBJ1-2
D: TRBD1
CDR3: CASSSQGLGAGYTF
DNA: TGTGCCAGCAGCTCACAGGGGCTCGGGGCTGGCTACACCTTC

size: medium-sized
V: TRBV20-1
J: TRBJ2-3
D: TRBD2
CDR3: CSASGGAGTQYF
DNA: TGCAGTGCTAGCGGGGGGGCCGGTACGCAGTATTTT

size: NA
V: TRBV20-1
J: TRBJ1-5
D: TRBD1
CDR3: CSAPTGTGWYQPQHF
DNA: TGCAGTGCCCCAACCGGGACAGGGTGGTATCAGCCCCAGCATTTT

size: many
V: TRBV5-1
J: TRBJ1-2
D: NA
CDR3: CASSSGTPEGGYTF
DNA: TGCGCCAGCAGCTCTGGGACCCCGGAGGGCGGCTACACCTTC

size: many
V: TRBV3-1
J: TRBJ2-1
D: NA
CDR3: CASSPRIFGGEQFF
DNA: TGTGCCAGCTCCCCGAGGATCTTTGGGGGTGAGCAGTTCTTC

size: few
V: TRBV7-9
J: TRBJ2-3
D: TRBD2
CDR3: CASNPTRTSGTDTQYF
DNA: TGTGCCAGCAACCCAACCCGGACTAGCGGCACAGATACGCAGTATTTT

size: many
V: TRBV5-1
J: TRBJ2-1
D: TRBD2
CDR3: CASSLLASGNNEQFF
DNA: TGCGCCAGCAGCTTGTTAGCTAGCGGAAACAATGAGCAGTTCTTC

size: many
V: TRBV3-1
J: TRBJ2-1
D: TRBD2
CDR3: CASSQGLVFNEQFF
DNA: TGTGCCAGCAGCCAGGGACTAGTGTTTAATGAGCAGTTCTTC

size: many
V: TRBV5-6
J: TRBJ1-6
D: TRBD1
CDR3: CASSFPGGTGSPLHF
DNA: TGTGCCAGCAGTTTCCCAGGGGGGACTGGTTCACCCCTCCACTTT

size: once
V: TRBV24-1
J: TRBJ2-1
D: TRBD2
CDR3: CATSDELAGDYKEQFF
DNA: TGTGCCACCAGTGATGAACTAGCGGGCGACTACAAAGAGCAGTTCTTC

size: many
V: TRBV20-1
J: TRBJ1-2
D: NA
CDR3: CSASPNFYGYTF
DNA: TGCAGTGCTTCACCGAATTTCTATGGCTACACCTTC

size: few
V: TRBV6-2/TRBV6-3
J: TRBJ1-4
D: TRBD1
CDR3: CASSARTGDEKLFF
DNA: TGTGCCAGCAGTGCTCGGACAGGGGATGAAAAACTGTTTTTT

size: many
V: TRBV4-3
J: TRBJ2-5
D: NA
CDR3: CASSQGSQGTQYF
DNA: TGCGCCAGCAGCCAGGGTAGTCAAGGGACCCAGTACTTC

size: many
V: TRBV5-5
J: TRBJ2-7
D: NA
CDR3: CASSFGSGYEQYF
DNA: TGTGCCAGCAGTTTTGGGAGTGGCTACGAGCAGTACTTC

size: many
V: TRBV20-1
J: TRBJ1-2
D: NA
CDR3: CSALQGSHYGYTF
DNA: TGCAGTGCTCTACAGGGTTCGCACTATGGCTACACCTTC

size: few
V: TRBV6-5
J: TRBJ1-4
D: NA
CDR3: CASSRTASNEKLFF
DNA: TGTGCCAGCAGTCGGACGGCCTCGAATGAAAAACTGTTTTTT

size: many
V: TRBV19
J: TRBJ1-6
D: TRBD1
CDR3: CASNAGTVNSPLHF
DNA: TGTGCCAGTAACGCCGGGACAGTCAATTCACCCCTCCACTTT

size: NA
V: TRBV12-3/TRBV12-4
J: TRBJ2-1
D: NA
CDR3: CASSFLENNEQFF
DNA: TGTGCCAGCAGCTTCTTGGAGAACAATGAGCAGTTCTTC

size: many
V: TRBV6-5
J: TRBJ2-7
D: NA
CDR3: CASSYGQGGTYEQYF
DNA: TGTGCCAGCAGTTACGGGCAGGGGGGGACCTACGAGCAGTACTTC

size: NA
V: TRBV9
J: TRBJ2-5
D: NA
CDR3: CASSEVGSETQYF
DNA: TGTGCCAGCAGCGAGGTGGGGTCAGAGACCCAGTACTTC

size: many
V: TRBV27
J: TRBJ1-1
D: NA
CDR3: CASSLSRTDNTEAFF
DNA: TGTGCCAGCAGTTTATCGAGAACGGATAACACTGAAGCTTTCTTT

size: many
V: TRBV28
J: TRBJ1-5
D: TRBD1
CDR3: CASSLFGTVIDNQPQHF
DNA: TGTGCCAGCAGTTTATTTGGGACAGTTATTGACAATCAGCCCCAGCATTTT

size: few
V: TRBV6-5
J: TRBJ1-2
D: NA
CDR3: CASSRQAGGYTF
DNA: TGTGCCAGCAGCCGACAAGCTGGTGGCTACACCTTC

size: many
V: TRBV15
J: TRBJ2-5
D: NA
CDR3: CATSRPGGAGTQYF
DNA: TGTGCCACCAGCAGGCCGGGCGGGGCTGGGACCCAGTACTTC

size: many
V: TRBV5-1
J: TRBJ2-3
D: NA
CDR3: CASSLTASTDTQYF
DNA: TGCGCCAGCAGCTTGACTGCTAGCACAGATACGCAGTATTTT

size: many
V: TRBV27
J: TRBJ1-2
D: TRBD1
CDR3: CASSNLRGQAFNGYTF
DNA: TGTGCCAGCAGTAACCTCAGGGGGCAAGCTTTCAATGGCTACACCTTC

size: NA
V: TRBV6-2/TRBV6-3
J: TRBJ1-2
D: NA
CDR3: CANSLSRGPGNYVYTF
DNA: TGTGCCAACAGTCTATCAAGAGGACCCGGGAACTATGTCTACACCTTC

size: NA
V: TRBV29-1
J: TRBJ1-1
D: NA
CDR3: CGFAGVDRTEAFF
DNA: TGCGGCTTCGCCGGGGTCGACCGCACTGAAGCTTTCTTT